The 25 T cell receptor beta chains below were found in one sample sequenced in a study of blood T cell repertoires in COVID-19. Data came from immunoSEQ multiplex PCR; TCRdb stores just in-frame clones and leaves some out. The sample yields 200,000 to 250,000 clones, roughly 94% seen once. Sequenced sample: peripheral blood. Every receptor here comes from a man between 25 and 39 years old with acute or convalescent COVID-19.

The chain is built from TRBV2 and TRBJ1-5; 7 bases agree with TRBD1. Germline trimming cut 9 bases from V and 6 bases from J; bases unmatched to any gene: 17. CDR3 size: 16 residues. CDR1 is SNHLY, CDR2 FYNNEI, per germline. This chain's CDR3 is CASTIGWQGVFQPQHF. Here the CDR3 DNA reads TGTGCCAGTACCATTGGGTGGCAGGGGGTTTTTCAGCCCCAGCATTTT. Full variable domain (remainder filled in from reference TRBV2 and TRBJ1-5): EPEVTQTPSHQVTQMGQEVILRCVPISNHLYFYWYRQILGQKVEFLVSFYNNEISEKSEIFDDQFSVERPDGSNFTLKIRSTKLEDSAMYFCASTIGWQGVFQPQHFGDGTRLSIL.

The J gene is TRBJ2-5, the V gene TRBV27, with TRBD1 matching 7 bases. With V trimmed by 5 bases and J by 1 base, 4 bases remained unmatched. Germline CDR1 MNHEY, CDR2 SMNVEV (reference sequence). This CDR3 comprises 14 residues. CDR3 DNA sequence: TGTGCCAGCAGTCCTCGGACAGGCCAAGAGACCCAGTACTTC. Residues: CASSPRTGQETQYF.

CDR3 DNA: TGTGCCAGCAGCGCTATAGTGAGTCCCCCAGATACGCAGTATTTT. Protein sequence: CASSAIVSPPDTQYF. J is TRBJ2-3 and V is TRBV5-6; D is unresolved. Germline assignment: CDR1 SGHDT and CDR2 YYEEEE. V shed 4 bases and J shed 4 bases, with 16 bases lying between them. This CDR3 region has 15 residues.

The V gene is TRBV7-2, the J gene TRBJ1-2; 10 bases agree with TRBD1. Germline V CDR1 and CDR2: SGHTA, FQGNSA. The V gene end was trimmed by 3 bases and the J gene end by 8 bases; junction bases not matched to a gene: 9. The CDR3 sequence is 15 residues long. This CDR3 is CASSLGTGVVLGYTF. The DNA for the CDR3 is TGTGCCAGCAGCTTGGGGACAGGGGTCGTATTGGGCTACACCTTC. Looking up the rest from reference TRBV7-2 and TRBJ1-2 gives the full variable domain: GAGVSQSPSNKVTEKGKDVELRCDPISGHTALYWYRQSLGQGLEFLIYFQGNSAPDKSGLPSDRFSAERTGGSVSTLTIQRTQQEDSAVYLCASSLGTGVVLGYTFGSGTRLTVV.

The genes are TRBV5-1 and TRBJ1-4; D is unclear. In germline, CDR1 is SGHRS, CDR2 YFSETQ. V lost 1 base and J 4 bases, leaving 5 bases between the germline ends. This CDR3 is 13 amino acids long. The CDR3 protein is CASSLSSNEKLFF. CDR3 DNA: TGCGCCAGCAGCTTGTCCAGTAATGAAAAACTGTTTTTT.

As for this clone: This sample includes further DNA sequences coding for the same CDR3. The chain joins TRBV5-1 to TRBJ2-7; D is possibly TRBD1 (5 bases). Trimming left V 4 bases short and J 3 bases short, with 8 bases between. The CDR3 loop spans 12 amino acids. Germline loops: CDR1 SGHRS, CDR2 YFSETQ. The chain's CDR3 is CASSRDSYEQYF. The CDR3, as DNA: TGCGCCAGCAGCCGTGACAGCTACGAGCAGTACTTC.

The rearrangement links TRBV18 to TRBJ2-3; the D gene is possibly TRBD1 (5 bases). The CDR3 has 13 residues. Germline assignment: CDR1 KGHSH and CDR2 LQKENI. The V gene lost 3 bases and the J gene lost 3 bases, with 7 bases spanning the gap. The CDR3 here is CASSPQGTDTQYF. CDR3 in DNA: TGTGCCAGCTCACCCCAGGGAACAGATACGCAGTATTTT. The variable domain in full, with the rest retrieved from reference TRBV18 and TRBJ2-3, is NAGVMQNPRHLVRRRGQEARLRCSPMKGHSHVYWYRQLPEEGLKFMVYLQKENIIDESGMPKERFSAEFPKEGPSILRIQQVVRGDSAAYFCASSPQGTDTQYFGPGTRLTVL.

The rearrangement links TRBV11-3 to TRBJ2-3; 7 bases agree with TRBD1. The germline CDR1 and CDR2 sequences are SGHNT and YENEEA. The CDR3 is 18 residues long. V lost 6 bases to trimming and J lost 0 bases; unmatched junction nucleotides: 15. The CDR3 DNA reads TGTGCCAGCAGAACCGGGACAGTAACTCCTTCAAGCACAGATACGCAGTATTTT. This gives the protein CASRTGTVTPSSTDTQYF.

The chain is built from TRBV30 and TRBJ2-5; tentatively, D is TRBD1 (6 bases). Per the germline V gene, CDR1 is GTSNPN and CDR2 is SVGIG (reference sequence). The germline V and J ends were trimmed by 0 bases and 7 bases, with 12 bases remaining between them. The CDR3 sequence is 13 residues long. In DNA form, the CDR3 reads TGTGCCTGGAGTGTATCGGGGACATCGACCCAGTACTTC. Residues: CAWSVSGTSTQYF. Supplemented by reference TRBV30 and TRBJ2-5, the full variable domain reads SQTIHQWPATLVQPVGSPLSLECTVEGTSNPNLYWYRQAAGRGLQLLFYSVGIGQISSEVPQNLSASRPQDRQFILSSKKLLLSDSGFYLCAWSVSGTSTQYFGPGTRLLVL.

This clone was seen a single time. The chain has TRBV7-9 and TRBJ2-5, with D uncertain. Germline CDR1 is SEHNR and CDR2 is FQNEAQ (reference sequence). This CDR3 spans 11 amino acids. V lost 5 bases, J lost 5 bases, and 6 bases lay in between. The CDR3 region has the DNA TGTGCCAGCAGCGCCCGGGAGACCCAGTACTTC. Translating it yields CASSARETQYF.

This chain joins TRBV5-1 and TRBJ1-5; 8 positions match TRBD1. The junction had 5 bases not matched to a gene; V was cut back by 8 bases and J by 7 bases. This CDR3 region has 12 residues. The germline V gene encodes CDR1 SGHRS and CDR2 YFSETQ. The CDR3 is CASRQGKQPQHF. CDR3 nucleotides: TGCGCCAGTCGACAGGGGAAGCAGCCCCAGCATTTT.

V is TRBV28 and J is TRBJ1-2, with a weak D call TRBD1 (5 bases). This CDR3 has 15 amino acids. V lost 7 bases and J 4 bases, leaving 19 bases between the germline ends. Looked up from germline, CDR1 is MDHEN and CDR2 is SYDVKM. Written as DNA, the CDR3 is TGTGCCAGCACCCTGAATCTCGGAGGGGTCTATGGCTACACCTTC. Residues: CASTLNLGGVYGYTF.

CDR3 bases: TGCGCCAGCAGCCAAGGAAATCGACAGATTTACAATGAGCAGTTCTTC. Protein product: CASSQGNRQIYNEQFF. V gene TRBV4-1 combines with J gene TRBJ2-1; D might be TRBD1 (5 bases). CDR1 and CDR2 (germline): MGHRA, YSYEKL. The CDR3 contains 16 residues. Trimming removed 1 base from V and 4 bases from J, with 14 bases in between.

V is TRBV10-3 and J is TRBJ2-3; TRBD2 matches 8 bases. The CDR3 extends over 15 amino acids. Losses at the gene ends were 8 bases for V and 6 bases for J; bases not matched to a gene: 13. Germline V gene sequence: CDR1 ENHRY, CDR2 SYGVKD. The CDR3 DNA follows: TGTGCCATCGGGGGGGAAACGGGAGGGCCTGATACGCAGTATTTT. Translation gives CAIGGETGGPDTQYF.

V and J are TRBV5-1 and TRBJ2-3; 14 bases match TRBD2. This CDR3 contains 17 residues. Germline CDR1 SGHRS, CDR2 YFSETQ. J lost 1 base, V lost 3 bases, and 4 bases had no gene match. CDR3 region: CASSSLTSGGGTDTQYF. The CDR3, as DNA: TGCGCCAGCAGCTCCCTGACTAGCGGGGGGGGCACAGATACGCAGTATTTT.

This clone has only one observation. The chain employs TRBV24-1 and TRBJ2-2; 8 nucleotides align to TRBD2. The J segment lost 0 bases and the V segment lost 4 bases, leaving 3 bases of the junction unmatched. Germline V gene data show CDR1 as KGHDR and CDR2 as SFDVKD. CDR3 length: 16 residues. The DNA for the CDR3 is TGTGCCACCAGTGAGCCTAGCGGGCCGAACACCGGGGAGCTGTTTTTT. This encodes CATSEPSGPNTGELFF.

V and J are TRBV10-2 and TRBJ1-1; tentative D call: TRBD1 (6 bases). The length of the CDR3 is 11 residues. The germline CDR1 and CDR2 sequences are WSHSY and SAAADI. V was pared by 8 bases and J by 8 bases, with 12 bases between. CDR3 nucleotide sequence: TGCGCCAGCTGGGGGGGGGCGGAAGCTTTCTTT. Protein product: CASWGGAEAFF.

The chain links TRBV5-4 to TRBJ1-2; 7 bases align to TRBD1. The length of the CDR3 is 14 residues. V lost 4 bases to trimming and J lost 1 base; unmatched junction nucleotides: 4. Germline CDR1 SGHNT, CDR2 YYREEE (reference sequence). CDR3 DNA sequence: TGTGCCAGCAGCCCAGGGGGGAATAACTATGGCTACACCTTC. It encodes CASSPGGNNYGYTF.

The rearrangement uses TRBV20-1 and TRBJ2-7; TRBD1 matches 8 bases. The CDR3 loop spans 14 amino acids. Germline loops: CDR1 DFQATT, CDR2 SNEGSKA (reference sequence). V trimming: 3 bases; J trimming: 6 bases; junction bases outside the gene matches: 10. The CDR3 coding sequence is TGCAGTGCTAGTGATCGACAGGGGATTCGCGAGCAGTACTTC. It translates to CSASDRQGIREQYF.

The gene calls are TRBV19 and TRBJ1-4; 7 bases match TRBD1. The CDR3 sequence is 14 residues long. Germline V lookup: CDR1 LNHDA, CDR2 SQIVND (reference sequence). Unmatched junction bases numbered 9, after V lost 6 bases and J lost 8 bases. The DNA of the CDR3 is TGTGCCAGTAGCTCGAGACAGGGTCAAGAAAAACTGTTTTTT. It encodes CASSSRQGQEKLFF.

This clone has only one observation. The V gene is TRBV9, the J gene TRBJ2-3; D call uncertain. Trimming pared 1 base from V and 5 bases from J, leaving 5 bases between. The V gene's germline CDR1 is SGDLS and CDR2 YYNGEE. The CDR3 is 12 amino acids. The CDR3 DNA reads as TGTGCCAGCAGCGTACATCAAGATACGCAGTATTTT. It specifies CASSVHQDTQYF. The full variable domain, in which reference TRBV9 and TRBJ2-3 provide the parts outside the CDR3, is DSGVTQTPKHLITATGQRVTLRCSPRSGDLSVYWYQQSLDQGLQFLIQYYNGEERAKGNILERFSAQQFPDLHSELNLSSLELGDSALYFCASSVHQDTQYFGPGTRLTVL.

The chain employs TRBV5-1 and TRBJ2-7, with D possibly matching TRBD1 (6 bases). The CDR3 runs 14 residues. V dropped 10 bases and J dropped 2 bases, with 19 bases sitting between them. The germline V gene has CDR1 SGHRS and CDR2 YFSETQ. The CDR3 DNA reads TGCGCCTGCCGCGCCGGGACAACCGCCTACGAGCAGTACTTC. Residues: CACRAGTTAYEQYF.

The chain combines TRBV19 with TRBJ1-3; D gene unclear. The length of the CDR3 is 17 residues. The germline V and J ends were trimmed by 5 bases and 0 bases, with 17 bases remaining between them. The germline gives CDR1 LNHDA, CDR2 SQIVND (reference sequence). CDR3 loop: CASSYPRTGGSGNTIYF. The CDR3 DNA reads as TGTGCCAGTAGTTATCCTCGAACGGGAGGCTCTGGAAACACCATATATTTT.

CDR3 loop: CASSLGQRYGYTF. CDR3 nucleotides: TGTGCCAGCAGCTTAGGACAGAGATATGGCTACACCTTC. The rearrangement uses TRBV7-9 and TRBJ1-2; tentatively, D is TRBD1 (5 bases). The V end lost 1 base, the J end lost 5 bases, and 8 bases lay between the germline ends. The CDR3 runs 13 residues. Looked up from germline, CDR1 is SEHNR and CDR2 is FQNEAQ (reference sequence). Combining the CDR3 with reference TRBV7-9 and TRBJ1-2 gives the whole variable domain DTGVSQNPRHKITKRGQNVTFRCDPISEHNRLYWYRQTLGQGPEFLTYFQNEAQLEKSRLLSDRFSAERPKGSFSTLEIQRTEQGDSAMYLCASSLGQRYGYTFGSGTRLTVV.

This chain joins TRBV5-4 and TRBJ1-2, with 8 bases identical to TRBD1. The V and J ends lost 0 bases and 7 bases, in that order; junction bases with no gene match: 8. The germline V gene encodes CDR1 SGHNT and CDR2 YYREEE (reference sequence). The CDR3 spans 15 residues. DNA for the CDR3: TGTGCCAGCAGCTTGGGTGGCAGGGGGCGAGGTGGCTACACCTTC. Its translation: CASSLGGRGRGGYTF.